A selection of T cell receptor beta chains follows, all from one sample in a study of vaccination effects on CD4 cells after COVID-19. Their antigens remain unidentified. Clones were sequenced by immunoSEQ multiplex PCR, and TCRdb holds only the in-frame ones, with some missing. The profile shows approximately 12,000 clones, over 60% of them singletons. The sample in question was CD4+ T cells from PBMCs cultured with SARS-CoV-2 spike peptides, obtained after COVID-19 vaccination. Receptor source: a human donor who received a COVID-19 vaccine. Each CDR3 is given with its conserved first and last residue.

j_gene,v_gene,CDR3aa
TRBJ1-1,TRBV18,CASSYQTENTEAFF
TRBJ2-7,TRBV7-9,CASSLQGGFEQYF
TRBJ1-5,TRBV7-3,CASSLKADYQPQHF
TRBJ2-5,TRBV19,CASSMGQALETQYF
TRBJ2-2,TRBV6-5,CASSYFGTGELFF
TRBJ2-7,TRBV6-1,CASSEGWNRAGF
TRBJ2-3,TRBV7-8,CASSDRGGQGAVDTQYF
TRBJ1-4,TRBV4-2,CASSQGQKNEKLFF
TRBJ1-2,TRBV29-1,CSVWDLLNYGYTF
TRBJ1-6,TRBV6-2/TRBV6-3,CASSYSTVYNSPLHF
TRBJ2-7,TRBV6-1,CASSGGAGTGNGYEQYF
TRBJ1-1,TRBV5-6,CASSQVGGTTGNTEAFF
TRBJ2-3,TRBV3-1/TRBV3-2,CASSQAGGRGTQYF
TRBJ2-1,TRBV11-2,CASSLDAGSHNEQFF
TRBJ1-2,TRBV9,CASSVGTNYGYTF
TRBJ1-4,TRBV4-2,CASSQGGQGALFF
TRBJ1-1,TRBV6-6,CASRKGGDTEAFF
TRBJ1-4,TRBV2,CASRPREVGKLFF
TRBJ2-1,TRBV24-1,CATSEGLAGSYEQFF
TRBJ2-7,TRBV5-4,CASSLGTGEQYF
TRBJ2-5,TRBV6-5,CASSFTEVEETQYF
TRBJ1-6,TRBV19,CASTRGQGNSPLHF
TRBJ1-1,TRBV7-8,CASSLVSGANTEAFF
TRBJ1-1,TRBV6-2/TRBV6-3,CASSYIRQVAFF
TRBJ2-3,TRBV6-4,CASSEAGDRDTQYF
TRBJ1-2,TRBV6-2/TRBV6-3,CASSYRGLGNYGYTF
TRBJ2-1,TRBV6-2/TRBV6-3,CASSPPGATYNEQFF
TRBJ1-3,TRBV4-2,CASSPGGRGRSGNTIYF
TRBJ1-3,TRBV7-9,CASSLGASSGNTIYF
TRBJ2-1,TRBV7-2,CASSLRGGLAGGRNEQFF
TRBJ1-1,TRBV14,CASSQGAGRLNTEAFF
TRBJ1-3,TRBV25-1,CASSESGIRNTIYF
TRBJ2-1,TRBV5-1,CASSPRGQGAPSEQFF
TRBJ2-3,TRBV6-1,CASSESGIGTQYF
TRBJ1-4,TRBV28,CASSIRWGREKLFF
TRBJ2-7,TRBV9,CASSEQLTSGEVSYEQYF
TRBJ1-3,TRBV5-1,CASSPDAGVSGNTIYF
TRBJ1-1,TRBV7-3,CASSLGGSTEAFF
TRBJ1-5,TRBV4-1,CASSRQSNQPQHF
TRBJ1-4,TRBV6-1,CASSEDGPTNEKLFF
TRBJ2-7,TRBV5-6,CASSFGFSGRSSYEQYF
TRBJ1-1,TRBV6-5,CASRAGHPNTEAFF